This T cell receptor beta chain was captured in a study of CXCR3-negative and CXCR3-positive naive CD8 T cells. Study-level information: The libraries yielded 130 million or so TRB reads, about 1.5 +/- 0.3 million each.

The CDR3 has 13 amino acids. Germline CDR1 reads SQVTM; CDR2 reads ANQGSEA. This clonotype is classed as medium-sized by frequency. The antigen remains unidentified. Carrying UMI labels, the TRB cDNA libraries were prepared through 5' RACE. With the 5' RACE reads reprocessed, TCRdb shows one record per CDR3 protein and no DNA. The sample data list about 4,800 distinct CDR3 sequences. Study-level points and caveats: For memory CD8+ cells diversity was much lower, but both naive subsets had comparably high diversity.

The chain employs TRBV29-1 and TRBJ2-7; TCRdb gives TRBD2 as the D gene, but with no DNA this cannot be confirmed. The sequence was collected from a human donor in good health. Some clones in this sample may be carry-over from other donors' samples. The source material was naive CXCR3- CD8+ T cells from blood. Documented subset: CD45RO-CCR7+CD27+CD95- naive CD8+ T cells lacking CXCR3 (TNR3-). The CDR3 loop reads CSVALAGAYEQYF.